The 29 T cell receptor beta chains below come from one sample, sequenced in a study of cytomegalovirus exposure and HLA in healthy donors. PCR employed 60 Vbeta and 13 Jbeta primers. Generated by immunoSEQ multiplex PCR, the TCRdb table keeps only in-frame clones and is missing some. This sample has 80,000 to 95,000 clones, with roughly four fifths found just once. The sequencing sample was made of PBMCs. Receptors originate from a woman aged 25-40 years in good health and CMV-seronegative.

As concerns this clone: The germline gene is not matched at one end of the junction; a read error may be the cause. The J gene is TRBJ2-7, the V gene TRBV7-9; 7 positions match TRBD1. This CDR3 is 18 amino acids long. CDR1 and CDR2 from the germline V gene are SEHNR and FQNEAQ (reference sequence). CDR3 nucleotide sequence: TGTTCCAGCAGCCAGCCCGCCGGGACAGTCAATTTTCCCCACGAGCAGTACTTC. This encodes CSSSQPAGTVNFPHEQYF. The full variable domain, in which reference TRBV7-9 and TRBJ2-7 provide the parts outside the CDR3, is DTGVSQNPRHKITKRGQNVTFRCDPISEHNRLYWYRQTLGQGPEFLTYFQNEAQLEKSRLLSDRFSAERPKGSFSTLEIQRTEQGDSAMYLCSSSQPAGTVNFPHEQYFGPGTRLTVT.

The rearrangement links TRBV30 to TRBJ2-7; 10 bases are a match to TRBD1. The length of the CDR3 is 14 residues. Trimming removed 8 bases from V and 5 bases from J; junction bases left unmatched: 12. The germline V gene has CDR1 GTSNPN and CDR2 SVGIG (reference sequence). CDR3 sequence (DNA): TGTGCCCAGAGGGGGGACAGGGGCGGCCACGAGCAGTACTTC. Its protein is CAQRGDRGGHEQYF.

The chain carries TRBV5-5 and TRBJ1-1, with 9 positions matching TRBD1. The CDR3 is made up of 14 amino acids. V dropped 5 bases and J dropped 1; count of bases not matched to a gene: 3. CDR1 is SGHKS and CDR2 is YYEKEE in the germline V gene (reference sequence). CDR3 in amino acids: CASRQGAGNTEAFF. The CDR3 bases are TGTGCCAGCAGACAGGGGGCCGGGAACACTGAAGCTTTCTTT.

CDR3 nucleotides: TGTGCCAGCAGTGATGTGACTAGCGGGAGATGGTATGAGCAGTTCTTC. It codes for CASSDVTSGRWYEQFF. The V call is TRBV6-1, the J call TRBJ2-1; 12 bases are a match to TRBD2. Germline CDR1 reads MNHNS; CDR2 reads SASEGT. Unmatched junction bases numbered 8, after V lost 3 bases and J lost 8 bases. This CDR3 is 16 amino acids long.

This sequence joins TRBV5-4 and TRBJ2-5; D might be TRBD2 (6 bases). The CDR3 spans 15 residues. Trimming took off 4 bases at V and 3 bases at J, with 16 bases between the two ends. CDR1 SGHNT and CDR2 YYREEE come from the germline V gene (reference sequence). The CDR3 loop reads CASSGRGGAEETQYF. As DNA, the CDR3 is TGTGCCAGCAGCGGACGGGGAGGAGCGGAAGAGACCCAGTACTTC.

The chain joins TRBV7-9 to TRBJ1-4; possibly TRBD1 for D (6 bases). With 5 bases removed from V and 14 bases from J, the gap between germline ends came to 15 bases. Germline V lookup: CDR1 SEHNR, CDR2 FQNEAQ (reference sequence). The CDR3 totals 12 residues. CDR3 in amino acids: CASSADSSRLFF. CDR3 in DNA: TGTGCCAGCAGCGCGGACAGCTCACGCCTGTTTTTT.

This clone was recorded only once. V usage is TRBV5-4 and J usage is TRBJ2-2; possibly TRBD1 for D (6 bases). Per germline, CDR1 SGHNT and CDR2 YYREEE (reference sequence). V lost 5 bases to trimming and J lost 1 base, with 15 bases between them. CDR3 length: 16 amino acids. DNA for the CDR3: TGTGCCAGCAGGCAAGAACTACAGGGGAACACCGGGGAGCTGTTTTTT. This gives the protein CASRQELQGNTGELFF. Filled out from reference TRBV5-4 and TRBJ2-2, the complete variable domain reads ETGVTQSPTHLIKTRGQQVTLRCSSQSGHNTVSWYQQALGQGPQFIFQYYREEENGRGNFPPRFSGLQFPNYSSELNVNALELDDSALYLCASRQELQGNTGELFFGEGSRLTVL.

The CDR3 nucleotides are TGTGCCCAGGGCGAAAGGATGAACACTGAAGCTTTCTTT. Its protein product is CAQGERMNTEAFF. The chain carries TRBV11-2 and TRBJ1-1; TRBD1 is a possible D gene (5 bases). V lost 11 bases, J lost 0 bases, and 13 bases lay in between. The CDR3 sequence is 13 residues long. Per germline, CDR1 SGHAT and CDR2 FQNNGV.

The rearrangement joins TRBV21-1 to TRBJ2-7; the table's D call of TRBD1 was not tested on the DNA. TRBV21-1 is an annotated pseudogene. There are 14 residues in the CDR3. The CDR3 nucleotides read TGTGCCAGCCCCGGGACAGGGGCAACTTGCGAGCAGTACTTC. It encodes CASPGTGATCEQYF.

V and J are TRBV4-3 and TRBJ2-2, with 9 bases aligning to TRBD2. The CDR3 spans 16 residues. Germline V gene lookup returns CDR1 LGHNA and CDR2 YSLEER. V dropped 3 bases and J dropped 6; count of bases not matched to a gene: 8. The CDR3 loop reads CASSQWAGGLAGELFF. The DNA for the CDR3 is TGCGCCAGCAGCCAGTGGGCGGGAGGGCTGGCCGGGGAGCTGTTTTTT.

The gene calls are TRBV12-5 and TRBJ2-1, with D possibly being TRBD2 (6 bases). V was cut by 6 bases and J by 3 bases, with 9 bases left in between. CDR1 is LGHNT and CDR2 is FRNRAP in the germline V gene. This CDR3 has 13 amino acids. The CDR3 loop is CASGREYYNEQFF. The CDR3 DNA reads TGTGCTAGTGGACGGGAGTACTACAATGAGCAGTTCTTC.

V usage is TRBV7-2 and J usage is TRBJ2-7; TRBD2 might be the D (5 bases). The CDR3 contains 17 residues. The V gene lost 0 bases and the J gene lost 0 bases, with 15 bases spanning the gap. Looked up from germline, CDR1 is SGHTA and CDR2 is FQGNSA. The CDR3 sequence: CASSLAGLRASSYEQYF. As DNA, the CDR3 is TGTGCCAGCAGCTTAGCAGGTTTGAGGGCGAGCTCCTACGAGCAGTACTTC.

The chain links TRBV5-4 to TRBJ1-6, with 7 bases that match TRBD1. V gave up 3 bases and J gave up 10 bases; unmatched junction bases: 13. The CDR3 sequence is 16 residues long. Germline-derived CDR1 and CDR2 are SGHNT and YYREEE (reference sequence). The CDR3 loop is CASSSGATGIDSPLHF. In DNA form, the CDR3 reads TGTGCCAGCAGCTCAGGGGCGACAGGGATCGACTCACCCCTCCACTTT.

The chain links TRBV7-9 to TRBJ1-1, with 12 bases matching TRBD1. J was trimmed by 1 base and V by 5 bases; bases with no gene match: 8. The CDR3 is 17 residues long. Germline V gives CDR1 SEHNR, CDR2 FQNEAQ (reference sequence). CDR3 in amino acids: CASSTPGQGARNTEAFF. In DNA, the CDR3 is TGTGCCAGCAGCACACCGGGACAGGGGGCACGGAACACTGAAGCTTTCTTT.

This clone showed up just a few times. The chain uses TRBV4-3 and TRBJ2-5; D is possibly TRBD2 (5 bases). V lost 3 bases to trimming and J lost 5 bases, with 16 bases between them. The germline V gene has CDR1 LGHNA and CDR2 YSLEER. The CDR3 runs to 15 residues. CDR3 DNA sequence: TGCGCCAGCAGCCAGCTTGGAACATCGGGGGAGACCCAGTACTTC. This gives the protein CASSQLGTSGETQYF.

The chain recombines TRBV5-5 with TRBJ2-1; D might be TRBD2 (5 bases). The CDR3 length is 16 residues. CDR1 is SGHKS, CDR2 YYEKEE, per germline (reference sequence). V was shortened by 0 bases and J by 3 bases, with 13 bases between the two germline ends. The CDR3 DNA is TGTGCCAGCAGCTTGGGCGGTAGCGTAATCTACAATGAGCAGTTCTTC. Translated, it gives CASSLGGSVIYNEQFF. Full variable domain (missing parts from reference TRBV5-5 and TRBJ2-1): DAGVTQSPTHLIKTRGQQVTLRCSPISGHKSVSWYQQVLGQGPQFIFQYYEKEERGRGNFPDRFSARQFPNYSSELNVNALLLGDSALYLCASSLGGSVIYNEQFFGPGTRLTVL.

The table lists this clone with a few counts. The rearrangement joins TRBV7-9 to TRBJ1-1; D is unresolved. Per the germline V gene, CDR1 is SEHNR and CDR2 is FQNEAQ (reference sequence). This CDR3 comprises 14 residues. Between the trimmed V and J ends, which lost 5 bases and 4 bases, there was a span of 14 bases. The CDR3 protein is CASSPLRFGTEAFF. CDR3 DNA sequence: TGTGCCAGCAGCCCCCTCAGGTTTGGCACTGAAGCTTTCTTT.

V gene TRBV7-3 combines with J gene TRBJ2-6, with 9 bases lining up with TRBD2. The trim removed 0 bases at V and 0 bases at J, leaving 6 bases unmatched. The CDR3 totals 19 residues. CDR1 and CDR2 from the germline V gene are SGHTA and FQGTGA. In nucleotides, the CDR3 is TGTGCCAGCAGCTTAACGGCGGGGGGGGAAGGCTCTGGGGCCAACGTCCTGACTTTC. Translation: CASSLTAGGEGSGANVLTF.

CDR3 residues: CASSYSRDRSGEQFF. The CDR3 DNA sequence: TGTGCCAGCAGTTACTCGAGGGACAGGTCGGGTGAGCAGTTCTTC. The chain links TRBV6-6 to TRBJ2-1; 8 nucleotides match TRBD1. This CDR3 region has 15 residues. From germline, CDR1 is MNHNY and CDR2 SVGAGI (reference sequence). Trimming took 0 bases from V and 9 from J; bases not matched to a gene: 7.

This clone was counted a few times. The V call is TRBV29-1, the J call TRBJ2-3; TRBD1 might be the D (5 bases). The CDR3 runs 13 residues. CDR1 is SQVTM, CDR2 ANQGSEA, per germline. V was clipped by 8 bases and J by 8 bases, with 20 bases between them. The CDR3 DNA follows: TGCAGCCTCGTAAAGGGGTTAACTGGTACGCAGTATTTT. Protein product: CSLVKGLTGTQYF.

V usage is TRBV7-9 and J usage is TRBJ1-1; D not certain. V was pared by 5 bases and J by 2 bases, with 12 bases between. The CDR3 is 14 residues long. The germline V gene has CDR1 SEHNR and CDR2 FQNEAQ (reference sequence). For the CDR3, the DNA is TGTGCCAGCAGCCGCGCCCCAGGTAACACTGAAGCTTTCTTT. Its protein is CASSRAPGNTEAFF.

V is TRBV28 and J is TRBJ1-2, with TRBD1 identical over 7 bases. The germline V gene encodes CDR1 MDHEN and CDR2 SYDVKM. The CDR3 loop spans 12 amino acids. Unmatched junction bases numbered 5, after V lost 3 bases and J lost 10 bases. The CDR3, as DNA: TGTGCCAGCAGTTTTCCCGGACAGGACTACACCTTC. It translates to CASSFPGQDYTF.

The rearrangement joins TRBV27 to TRBJ1-1, with D hard to call. Per germline, CDR1 MNHEY and CDR2 SMNVEV (reference sequence). The CDR3 is made up of 15 amino acids. V dropped 5 bases and J dropped 4 bases, with 17 bases sitting between them. CDR3 amino acids: CASSVPGNMSTEAFF. The CDR3 DNA follows: TGTGCCAGCAGTGTGCCCGGGAATATGAGCACTGAAGCTTTCTTT.

The gene calls are TRBV6-5 and TRBJ2-3; D not resolved. The germline CDR1 and CDR2 sequences are MNHEY and SVGAGI. CDR3 length equals 12 residues. V was trimmed by 4 bases and J by 0 bases, leaving 2 bases between them. The CDR3 region is CASSSSTDTQYF. The CDR3 nucleotides are TGTGCCAGCAGTTCTAGCACAGATACGCAGTATTTT.

This sequence joins TRBV6-5 and TRBJ1-1; TRBD1 agrees at 7 bases. The CDR3 runs 13 residues. With V trimmed by 7 bases and J by 4 bases, 6 bases remained unmatched. The V gene's germline CDR1 is MNHEY and CDR2 SVGAGI. This CDR3 is CASTQGETTEAFF. The CDR3 DNA reads as TGTGCCAGCACTCAGGGGGAGACCACTGAAGCTTTCTTT.

This chain joins TRBV6-5 and TRBJ2-1, with TRBD2 matching over 7 bases. J gave up 4 bases and V 6 bases, and 6 bases lay outside the gene matches. The CDR3 sequence is 14 residues long. The germline CDR1 and CDR2 sequences are MNHEY and SVGAGI. In DNA form, the CDR3 reads TGTGCCAGCAGCCAAAGGGACTATTACAATGAGCAGTTCTTC. Amino acids: CASSQRDYYNEQFF.

This chain links TRBV28 with TRBJ2-1, with TRBD2 matching over 7 bases. The CDR3 runs to 14 residues. Germline lookup yields CDR1 MDHEN and CDR2 SYDVKM. The ends lost 2 bases at V and 6 bases at J; junction bases unmatched: 4. CDR3: CASSLLWTSNEQFF. For the CDR3, the DNA is TGTGCCAGCAGTTTACTTTGGACTAGCAATGAGCAGTTCTTC.

This clone was observed a single time. V usage is TRBV6-1 and J usage is TRBJ2-3; 8 positions match TRBD1. The CDR3 runs 14 residues. Unmatched junction bases numbered 6, after V lost 6 bases and J lost 4 bases. Germline lookup yields CDR1 MNHNS and CDR2 SASEGT. The CDR3 sequence: CASSQDRVSDTQYF. In nucleotides, the CDR3 is TGTGCCAGCAGCCAGGACAGGGTATCAGATACGCAGTATTTT.

The chain combines TRBV29-1 with TRBJ1-1; no clear D. V was shortened by 4 bases and J by 2 bases, with 5 bases between the two germline ends. Germline values: CDR1 SQVTM, CDR2 ANQGSEA. The CDR3 has 11 amino acids. CDR3 sequence: CSVVQNTEAFF. The CDR3 bases are TGCAGCGTTGTACAAAACACTGAAGCTTTCTTT. Full variable domain (remainder filled in from reference TRBV29-1 and TRBJ1-1): SAVISQKPSRDICQRGTSLTIQCQVDSQVTMMFWYRQQPGQSLTLIATANQGSEATYESGFVIDKFPISRPNLTFSTLTVSNMSPEDSSIYLCSVVQNTEAFFGQGTRLTVV.